The sequence of this TCR beta chain was determined in a study of blood T cell repertoires in COVID-19 (dated by TCRdb to the early 2020s). In terms of the full investigation: Collaborator samples came from the United States, Italy and Spain and covered acute and convalescent phases of COVID-19. Where available, HLA class I and class II types were obtained from metadata supplied by the sample provider rather than from assay-based typing. The repertoires were made available in a free public database intended to serve as a resource for research on the immune response to SARS-CoV-2. Subjects who had been exposed to COVID-19, were actively infected with it, or had recovered from it provided the deeply sampled blood TCRbeta repertoires that made up the dataset. The prospective study material was composed of cDNA or gDNA derived from T cells, B-cell-depleted T cells, or PBMCs. The samples were drawn from two sources: the first 160 participants of the ongoing ImmuneRACE study, and fewer than 1,500 subjects contributed by 6 global collaborators. The sample metadata nearly always contained a de-identified subject ID, COVID-19 status, age in years and sex. Broad study findings and their caveats: Clinical and demographic metadata were provided uncurated, with the amount varying by source and participant.

This clone has a handful of counts. Its antigen is currently not known. One base away there is no much larger clone; base qualities are not given. From cysteine to phenylalanine, the CDR3 is 13 amino acids long. Only the CDR3 DNA is retained, 39 bases long and in frame from the first base. The junction carries 14 bases between V and J, which are trimmed by 6 bases and 6 bases respectively. The germline V gene (reference sequence) provides CDR1 LNHDA and CDR2 SQIVND. The immunoSEQ Assay, a bias-controlled multiplex PCR, was used to amplify TCRbeta CDR3 regions from genomic DNA. Regarding the original processing steps: Nucleated cell counts per sample were estimated from amplification of reference gene primers within the assay. Sequence reads were collapsed and filtered to measure the absolute abundance of every unique TCRbeta CDR3 rearrangement. For each sample, productive Simpson clonality was calculated as the square root of Simpson's diversity index over productive rearrangements. This immuneACCESS table, as held by TCRdb, lists in-frame sequences with V and J called but not all clones. Of the missing ones, under half trace to an unresolved V gene in checked studies; the others have no known cause. V, J and clone size derive from that table, while D and trimming were established from the DNA sequence. The sample table shows about 140,000 clones, and 85% to 90% are seen once. Less than 2% of the sample is held by the ten biggest clonotypes.

Whole blood was collected in K2EDTA tubes by collaborating institutions according to the institutions' own protocols. For TCRbeta analysis, collaborator samples were shipped as frozen whole blood, as isolated PBMCs, or as DNA extracted from either sample type. Sequencing used peripheral blood. This TCR was recovered from a woman aged 55-69 years with acute or convalescent COVID-19. The rearranged segments are TRBV19 and TRBJ1-1; the D gene remains uncertain. The nucleotide sequence is given as TGTGCCAGTAGCCGGGAGGGCCAGTCTGAAGCTTTCTTT. It codes for CASSREGQSEAFF.